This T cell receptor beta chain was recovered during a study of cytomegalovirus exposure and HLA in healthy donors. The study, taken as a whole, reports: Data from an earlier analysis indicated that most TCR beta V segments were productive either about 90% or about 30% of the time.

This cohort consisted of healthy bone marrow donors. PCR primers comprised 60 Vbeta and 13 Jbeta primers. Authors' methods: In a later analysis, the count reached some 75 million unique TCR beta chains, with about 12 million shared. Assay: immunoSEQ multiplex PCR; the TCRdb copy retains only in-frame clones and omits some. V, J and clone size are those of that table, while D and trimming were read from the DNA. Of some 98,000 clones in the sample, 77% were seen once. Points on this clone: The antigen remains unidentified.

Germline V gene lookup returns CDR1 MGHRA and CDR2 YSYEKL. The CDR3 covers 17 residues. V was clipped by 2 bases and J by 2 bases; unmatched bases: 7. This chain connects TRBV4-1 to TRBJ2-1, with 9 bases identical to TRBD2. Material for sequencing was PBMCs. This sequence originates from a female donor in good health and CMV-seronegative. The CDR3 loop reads CASSQHQTSGTYNEQFF. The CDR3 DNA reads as TGCGCCAGCAGCCAACACCAGACTAGCGGAACCTACAATGAGCAGTTCTTC.